The T cell receptor beta chain under discussion was sequenced for a study of shared clonotypes between healthy human individuals. Concerning this clone itself: Its antigen is not known.

Study results and limitations: For sorted subsets, rarefaction showed incomplete sequencing despite large depth.

Terminally differentiated effector memory CD45RA+ cells were left out of the naive CD8 fraction, which was CD45RO-negative and positively selected for CCR7. Donors, without exception, were Caucasian adults residing in Nashville, Tennessee. V lost 1 base, J lost 6 bases, and 7 bases stayed unmatched. The CDR3 is made up of 15 amino acids. Looked up from germline, CDR1 is SGHRS and CDR2 is YFSETQ. Measured with immunoSEQ multiplex PCR; TCRdb has only the in-frame clones, and not every one. The repertoire holds around 2,000,000 clones, with around 93% as singletons. The sample taken for sequencing was naive CD8+ T cells from PBMCs. This TCR was recovered from a man aged 18 to 30 in good health. Some clones in this sample may be carry-over from other donors' samples. The rearrangement uses TRBV5-1 and TRBJ2-1, with 7 bases fitting TRBD1. This chain's CDR3 is CASSLRQGSPNEQFF. CDR3 DNA sequence: TGCGCCAGCAGCTTGAGACAGGGAAGTCCCAATGAGCAGTTCTTC.